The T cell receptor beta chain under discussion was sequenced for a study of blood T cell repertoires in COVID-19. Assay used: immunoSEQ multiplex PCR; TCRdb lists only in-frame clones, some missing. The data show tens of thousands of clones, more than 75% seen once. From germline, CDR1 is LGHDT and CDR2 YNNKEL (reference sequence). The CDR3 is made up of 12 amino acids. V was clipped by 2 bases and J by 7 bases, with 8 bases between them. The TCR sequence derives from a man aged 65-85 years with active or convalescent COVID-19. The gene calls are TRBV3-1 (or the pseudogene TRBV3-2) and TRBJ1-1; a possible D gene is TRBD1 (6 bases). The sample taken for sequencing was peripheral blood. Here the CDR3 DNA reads TGTGCCAGCAGCCAAATCAGGGGTGAAGCTTTCTTT. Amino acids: CASSQIRGEAFF.